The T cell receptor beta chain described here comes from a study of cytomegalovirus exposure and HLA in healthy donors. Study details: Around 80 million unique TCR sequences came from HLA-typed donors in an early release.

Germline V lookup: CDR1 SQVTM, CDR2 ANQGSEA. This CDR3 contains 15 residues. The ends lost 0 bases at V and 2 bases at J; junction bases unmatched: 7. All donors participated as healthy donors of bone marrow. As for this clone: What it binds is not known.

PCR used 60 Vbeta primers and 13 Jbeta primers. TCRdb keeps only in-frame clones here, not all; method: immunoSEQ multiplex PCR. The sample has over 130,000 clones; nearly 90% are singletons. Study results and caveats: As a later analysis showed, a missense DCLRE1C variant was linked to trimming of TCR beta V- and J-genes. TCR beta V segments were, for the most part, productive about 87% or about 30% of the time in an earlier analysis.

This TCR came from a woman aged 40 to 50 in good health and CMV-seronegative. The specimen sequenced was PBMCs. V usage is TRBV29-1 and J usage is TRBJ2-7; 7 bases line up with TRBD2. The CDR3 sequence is CSVEDWGGVAYEQYF. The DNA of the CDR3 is TGCAGCGTTGAAGATTGGGGAGGGGTAGCCTACGAGCAGTACTTC.